This T cell receptor beta chain was identified in a study of spatial heterogeneity in lung cancer (dated by TCRdb to between 2018 and 2020). About the study as a whole: More beta-chain than alpha-chain transcripts were consistently detected, likely reflecting higher beta-chain transcript abundance. In the raw uncorrected reads, each unique combination of TCR and UMI appeared more than ten times on average. Nonsynonymous mutation counts, determined by whole-exome sequencing of tumor tissue, were related to TCR repertoire features. The study quantitatively compared TCR alpha and beta repertoires across multiple tumor regions, matched nontumor lung and blood in non-small cell lung cancer. Both alpha and beta chains were TCR-sequenced in approximately 220 tumor regions, roughly 70 matched nontumor lung samples and over 55 PBMC samples obtained at surgery.

As regards this clonotype: Its antigen is currently not known. Just one base apart from a much larger clone, this may be a read error.

Preparation of the library involved 5' RACE. The sequencing machine was a NextSeq 500. In the TCR library protocol, a unique molecular identifier was attached to each TCR cDNA molecule so that PCR and sequencing errors could be corrected. Processing in the source paper ran as follows. TCR identification, UMI-based error correction and CDR3 extraction were all carried out with Decombinator tools. TCRs above a frequency of 2 per 1,000, corresponding to the top 1% of the tumor frequency distribution, were defined as expanded. Renyi diversity was calculated using the R vegan package after each repertoire was subsampled 100 times to 5,000 TCRs. To build CDR3 similarity networks, amino acid triplet string-kernel similarity was used, and CDR3s were connected when their pairwise similarity was above 0.82. In TCRdb, the public reads were trimmed at Q25 with fastp and aligned with MiXCR, with productive beta chains retained. When rows share a CDR3 protein, they turn into one entry using the most common DNA and genes. TCRdb's processing, not the study's, gives the V and J calls here. The sample table contains some 11,000 distinct CDR3 sequences; only one count was recorded for 13% to 15% of them. The top ten clonotypes cover roughly 2.6% of the sample.

The study at large found these results: Ubiquitous expanded tumor TCRs showed up in blood more often at tumor resection than at routine follow-up. Confirming at a functional level the hypothesis that regional TCRs recognize regional mutations was considered to require additional single-cell paired TCR alpha and beta sequencing.

The meaning of the sample's time point label: sample taken at primary tumor resection. Without any cell sorting, TCR sequencing was performed on whole RNA extracted either from tumor and nontumor lung tissue or from cryopreserved PBMC samples. The donors were 72 patients from the lung TRACERx cohort who had early-stage, untreated non-small cell lung cancer. Only patients for whom sufficient RNA was available from at least two tumor regions were selected for TCR sequencing. The TCR was taken from a female donor with early-stage non-small cell lung cancer. The starting material was PBMCs, obtained at surgery.

In nucleotides, the sequence is TGTACCAGCAGCAAAGAGGGACACCGAGCCAAAAACATTCAGTACTTC. This gives the protein CTSSKEGHRAKNIQYF. The chain uses TRBV5-4 and TRBJ2-4; a tentative D match to TRBD1 spans 6 bases. For CDR1 and CDR2, the germline V gene (reference sequence) lists SGHNT and YYREEE. Inclusive of the bounding cysteine and phenylalanine, the CDR3 is 16 residues long. Just the 48-base CDR3 DNA is kept, in frame starting at base 1.